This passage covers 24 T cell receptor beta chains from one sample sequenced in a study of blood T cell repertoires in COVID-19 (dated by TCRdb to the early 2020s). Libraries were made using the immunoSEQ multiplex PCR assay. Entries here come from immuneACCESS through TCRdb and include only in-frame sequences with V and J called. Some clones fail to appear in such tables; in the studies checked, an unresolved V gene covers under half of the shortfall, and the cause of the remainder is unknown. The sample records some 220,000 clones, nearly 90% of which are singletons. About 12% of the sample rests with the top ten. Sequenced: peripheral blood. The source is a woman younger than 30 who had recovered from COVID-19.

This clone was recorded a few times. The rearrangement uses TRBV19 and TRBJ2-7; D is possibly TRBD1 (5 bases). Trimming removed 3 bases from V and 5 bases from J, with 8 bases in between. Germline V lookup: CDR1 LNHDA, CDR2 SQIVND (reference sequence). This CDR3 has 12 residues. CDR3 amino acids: CASSMSRDEQYF. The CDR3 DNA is TGTGCCAGTAGTATGTCCAGGGACGAGCAGTACTTC. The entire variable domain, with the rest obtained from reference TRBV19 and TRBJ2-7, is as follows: DGGITQSPKYLFRKEGQNVTLSCEQNLNHDAMYWYRQDPGQGLRLIYYSQIVNDFQKGDIAEGYSVSREKKESFPLTVTSAQKNPTAFYLCASSMSRDEQYFGPGTRLTVT.

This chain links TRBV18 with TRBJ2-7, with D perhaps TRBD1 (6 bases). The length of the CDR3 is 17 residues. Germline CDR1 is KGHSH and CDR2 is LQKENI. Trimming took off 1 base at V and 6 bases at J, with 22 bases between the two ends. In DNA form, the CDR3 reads TGTGCCAGCTCACCACGACCAGGGCAGGGGAAATCACGCGAGCAGTACTTC. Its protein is CASSPRPGQGKSREQYF.

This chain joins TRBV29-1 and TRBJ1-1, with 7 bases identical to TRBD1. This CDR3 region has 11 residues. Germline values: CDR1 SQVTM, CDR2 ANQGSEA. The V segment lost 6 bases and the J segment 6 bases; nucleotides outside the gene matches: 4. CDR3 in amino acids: CSVRRGSEAFF. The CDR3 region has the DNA TGCAGCGTCCGCAGGGGGTCTGAAGCTTTCTTT.

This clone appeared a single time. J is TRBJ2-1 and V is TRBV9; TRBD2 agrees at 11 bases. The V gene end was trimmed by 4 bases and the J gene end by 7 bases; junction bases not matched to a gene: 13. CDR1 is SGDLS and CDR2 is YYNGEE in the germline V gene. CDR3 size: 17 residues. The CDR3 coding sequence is TGTGCCAGCAGCAGAGGACTAGCGGGTTACCTCGGTAATGAGCAGTTCTTC. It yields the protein CASSRGLAGYLGNEQFF.

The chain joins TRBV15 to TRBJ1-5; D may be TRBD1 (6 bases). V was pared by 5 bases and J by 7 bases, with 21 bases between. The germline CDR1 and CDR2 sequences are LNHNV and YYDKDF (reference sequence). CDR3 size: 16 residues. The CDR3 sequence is CATSASQGRISQPQHF. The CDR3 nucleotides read TGTGCCACCAGCGCGAGCCAGGGGAGAATCAGCCAGCCCCAGCATTTT.

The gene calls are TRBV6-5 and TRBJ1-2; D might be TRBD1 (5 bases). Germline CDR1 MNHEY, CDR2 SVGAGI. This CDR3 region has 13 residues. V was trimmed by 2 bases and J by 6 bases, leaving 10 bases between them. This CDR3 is CASSYAGQDGYTF. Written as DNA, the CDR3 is TGTGCCAGCAGTTACGCAGGGCAAGATGGCTACACCTTC.

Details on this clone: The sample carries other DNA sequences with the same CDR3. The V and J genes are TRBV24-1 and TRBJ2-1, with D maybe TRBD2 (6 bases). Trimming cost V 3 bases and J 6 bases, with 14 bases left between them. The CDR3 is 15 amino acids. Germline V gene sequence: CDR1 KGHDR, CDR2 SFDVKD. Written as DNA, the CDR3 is TGTGCCACCAGTGATCCTGGGACTGGACGCAATGAGCAGTTCTTC. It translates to CATSDPGTGRNEQFF.

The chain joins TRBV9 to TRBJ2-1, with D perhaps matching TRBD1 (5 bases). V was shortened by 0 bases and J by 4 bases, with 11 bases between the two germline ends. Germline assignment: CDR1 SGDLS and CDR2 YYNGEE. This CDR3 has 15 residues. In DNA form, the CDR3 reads TGTGCCAGCAGCGTAGGCTCAGGGAATTACAATGAGCAGTTCTTC. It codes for CASSVGSGNYNEQFF.

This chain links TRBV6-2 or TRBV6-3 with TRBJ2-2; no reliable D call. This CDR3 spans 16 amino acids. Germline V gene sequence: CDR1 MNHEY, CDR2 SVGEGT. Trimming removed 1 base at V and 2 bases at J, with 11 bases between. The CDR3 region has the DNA TGTGCCAGCAGTTACTACCATTGGAGTAACACCGGGGAGCTGTTTTTT. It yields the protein CASSYYHWSNTGELFF.

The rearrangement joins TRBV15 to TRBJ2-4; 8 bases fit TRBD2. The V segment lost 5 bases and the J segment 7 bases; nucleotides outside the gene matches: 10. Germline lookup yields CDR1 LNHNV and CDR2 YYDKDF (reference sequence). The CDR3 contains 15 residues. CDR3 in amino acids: CATSEPGLGWNIQYF. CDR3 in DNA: TGTGCCACCAGCGAGCCGGGACTAGGGTGGAACATTCAGTACTTC.

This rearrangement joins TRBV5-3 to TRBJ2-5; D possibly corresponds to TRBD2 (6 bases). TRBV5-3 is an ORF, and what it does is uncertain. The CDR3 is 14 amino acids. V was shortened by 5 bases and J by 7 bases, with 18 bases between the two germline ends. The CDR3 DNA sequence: TGTGCCAGAAGGAGGGGAGGAGGGTTACTGACCCAGTACTTC. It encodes CARRRGGGLLTQYF.

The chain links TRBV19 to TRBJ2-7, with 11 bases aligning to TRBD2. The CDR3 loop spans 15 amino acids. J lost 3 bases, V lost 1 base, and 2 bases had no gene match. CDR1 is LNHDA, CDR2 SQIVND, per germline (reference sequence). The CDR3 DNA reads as TGTGCCAGTAGTATAGTTGGGACTAGCGGCTACGAGCAGTACTTC. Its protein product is CASSIVGTSGYEQYF.

CDR3 bases: TGTGCCAGCAGCTTAGGGAGCAGGGACACCACTGAAGCTTTCTTT. Its translation is CASSLGSRDTTEAFF. The chain joins TRBV7-6 to TRBJ1-1; tentative D call: TRBD1 (6 bases). The CDR3 extends over 15 amino acids. Germline assignment: CDR1 SGHVS and CDR2 FNYEAQ. V was trimmed by 1 base and J by 4 bases, leaving 13 bases between them. Full variable domain (missing parts from reference TRBV7-6 and TRBJ1-1): GAGVSQSPRYKVTKRGQDVALRCDPISGHVSLYWYRQALGQGPEFLTYFNYEAQQDKSGLPNDRFSAERPEGSISTLTIQRTEQRDSAMYRCASSLGSRDTTEAFFGQGTRLTVV.

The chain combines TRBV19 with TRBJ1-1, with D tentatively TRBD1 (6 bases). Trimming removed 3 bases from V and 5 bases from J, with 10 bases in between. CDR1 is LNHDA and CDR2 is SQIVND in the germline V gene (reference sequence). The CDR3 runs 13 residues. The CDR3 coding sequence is TGTGCCAGTAGTATGGGGGCGAGGACTGAAGCTTTCTTT. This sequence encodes CASSMGARTEAFF.

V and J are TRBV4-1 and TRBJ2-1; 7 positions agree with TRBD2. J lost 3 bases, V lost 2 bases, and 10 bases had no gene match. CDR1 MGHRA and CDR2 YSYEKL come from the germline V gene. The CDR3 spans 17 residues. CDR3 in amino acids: CASSQSAGDLNYNEQFF. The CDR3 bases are TGCGCCAGCAGCCAATCCGCGGGAGACCTAAACTACAATGAGCAGTTCTTC.

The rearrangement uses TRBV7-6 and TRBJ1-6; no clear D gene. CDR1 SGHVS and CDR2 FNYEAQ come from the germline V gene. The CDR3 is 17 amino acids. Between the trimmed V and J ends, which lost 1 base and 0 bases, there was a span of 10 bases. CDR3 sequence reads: CASSLDTRSSYNSPLHF. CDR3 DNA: TGTGCCAGCAGCTTAGACACGAGGAGCTCCTATAATTCACCCCTCCACTTT.

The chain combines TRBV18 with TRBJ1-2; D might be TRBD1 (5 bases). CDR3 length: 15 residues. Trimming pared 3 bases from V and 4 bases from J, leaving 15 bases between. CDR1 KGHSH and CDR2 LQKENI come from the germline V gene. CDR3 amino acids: CASSPLQANLYGYTF. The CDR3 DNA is TGTGCCAGCTCACCTTTACAGGCGAACCTCTATGGCTACACCTTC.

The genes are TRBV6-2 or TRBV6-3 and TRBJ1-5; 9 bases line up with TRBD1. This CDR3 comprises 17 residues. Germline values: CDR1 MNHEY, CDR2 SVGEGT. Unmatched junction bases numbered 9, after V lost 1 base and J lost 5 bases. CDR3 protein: CASSYFPTGGMYQPQHF. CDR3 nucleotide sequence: TGTGCCAGCAGTTACTTCCCAACAGGGGGCATGTATCAGCCCCAGCATTTT.

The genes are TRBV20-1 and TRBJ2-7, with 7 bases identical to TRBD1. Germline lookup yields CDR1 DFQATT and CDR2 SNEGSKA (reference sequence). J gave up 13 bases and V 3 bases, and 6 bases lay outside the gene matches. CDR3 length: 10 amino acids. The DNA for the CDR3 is TGCAGTGCTAGCTCGGACAGGTCTTACTTC. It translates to CSASSDRSYF.

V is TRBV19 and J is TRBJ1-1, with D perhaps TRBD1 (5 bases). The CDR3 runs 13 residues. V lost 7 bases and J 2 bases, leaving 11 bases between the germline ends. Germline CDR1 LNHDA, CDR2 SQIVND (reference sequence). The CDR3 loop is CASITGDNTEAFF. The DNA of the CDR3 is TGTGCCAGTATCACAGGCGATAACACTGAAGCTTTCTTT.

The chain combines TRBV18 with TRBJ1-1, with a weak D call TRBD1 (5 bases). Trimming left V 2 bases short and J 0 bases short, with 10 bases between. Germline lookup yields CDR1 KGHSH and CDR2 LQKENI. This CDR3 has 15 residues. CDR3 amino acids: CASSPIGGLNTEAFF. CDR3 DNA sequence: TGTGCCAGCTCACCAATCGGGGGTCTGAACACTGAAGCTTTCTTT.

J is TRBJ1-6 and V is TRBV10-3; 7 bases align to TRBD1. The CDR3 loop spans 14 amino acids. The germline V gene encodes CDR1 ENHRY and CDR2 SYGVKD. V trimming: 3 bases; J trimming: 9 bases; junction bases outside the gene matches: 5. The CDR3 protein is CAISEGDSGSPLHF. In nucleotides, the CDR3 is TGTGCCATCAGTGAAGGGGACAGTGGTTCACCCCTCCACTTT.

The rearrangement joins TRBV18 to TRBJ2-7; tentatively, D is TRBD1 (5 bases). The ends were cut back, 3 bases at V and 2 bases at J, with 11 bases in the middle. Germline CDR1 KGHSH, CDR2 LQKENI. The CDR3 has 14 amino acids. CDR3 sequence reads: CASSPQGLTYEQYF. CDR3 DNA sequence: TGTGCCAGCTCACCGCAGGGTCTGACCTACGAGCAGTACTTC.

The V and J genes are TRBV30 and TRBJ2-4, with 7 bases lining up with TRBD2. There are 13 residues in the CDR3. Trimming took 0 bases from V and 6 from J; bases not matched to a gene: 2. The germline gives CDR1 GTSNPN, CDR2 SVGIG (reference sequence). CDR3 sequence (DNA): TGTGCCTGGAGTGTAGGCGGGAGAAACATTCAGTACTTC. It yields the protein CAWSVGGRNIQYF.